This is a list of T cell receptor beta chains from one sample in a study of cytomegalovirus exposure and HLA in healthy donors. Sequencing used immunoSEQ multiplex PCR; TCRdb keeps in-frame clones, though not all of them. In the table there are approximately 120,000 clones, about four fifths of which are singletons. The source material was PBMCs. The receptors were gathered from a woman in her fifties or sixties in good health and CMV-seropositive. Both conserved end residues are trimmed from each CDR3. A D gene is named only where the DNA matches it firmly. Clone size is shown for a subset of rows, as once, few, many or a class of expanded clone.

- 15 TRBV4-1 TRBD1 ASSTQNRGYMDQPQH
- 15 TRBV7-8 TRBD1 ASSHTPGQGLNEKLF
- 13 TRBV5-1 TRBD1 ASSHTGTGRNEQY
- 15 TRBV5-4 - ASSPVTGAQGTGELF
- 11 TRBV7-2 - ASSVGQIYGYT
- 11 TRBV6-5 - ASSFEGRVEQY
- 13 TRBV19 TRBD1 ASKSGGTGGETQY
- 10 TRBV7-2 - ASSFALNEQY
- 12 TRBV10-3 TRBD1 AITGVLGTDTQY
- 14 TRBV4-2 TRBD2 ASSHPLAGGLREQY
- 11 TRBV7-2 - AISLGQGNIQY
- 12 TRBV15 - ATSSYVGYTEAF
- 12 TRBV19 - ASLSTINTGELF
- 14 TRBV5-4 - ASSLDEGVADHEQY
- 12 TRBV6-5 TRBD2 ASSVAGVNNEQF
- 10 TRBV19 - ASRRSGNTIY
once 13 TRBV29-1 TRBD1 SVLLRTGGSEKLF
- 12 TRBV30 - AWSKQGSAGELF
- 16 TRBV4-3 TRBD1 ASSHSARLRGTGNTIY
- 10 TRBV11-1 TRBD1 ASRGQQETQY
- 13 TRBV19 - ASSTHRDISYEQY
- 14 TRBV7-2 - ASSPFGKAANEKLF
few 12 TRBV18 - ASSPSTAIYEQY
- 14 TRBV19 - ASSISVYGRDWGYT
- 15 TRBV7-9 TRBD2 ASSVNLVREGVNEQF
- 13 TRBV5-1 TRBD2 ASSLSGGSTDTQY
- 14 TRBV6-5 - ASSYSMAGSSYEQY
- 14 TRBV19 - ASSIASSSGANVLT